Listed here is a single T cell receptor (beta chain). Its antigen is currently not known. Base qualities are not recorded, but no much larger clone differs from it by a single base. CDR1 is given as SGHNT and CDR2 as YYREEE, both from the germline V gene (reference sequence). V is pruned by 4 bases and J by 9 bases, leaving 4 bases of the junction without a gene match. The CDR3 covers 13 residues, taking in both the cysteine and the phenylalanine. Here the CDR3 DNA is all that survives: 39 bases in frame from base 1. One collaborating source in Seattle enrolled patients while the patients were actively infected and followed the patients over time throughout the course of disease. Collaborating institutions collected whole blood in K2EDTA tubes following their own protocols. For TCRbeta analysis, collaborators shipped samples in one of three forms: frozen whole blood, isolated PBMCs, or DNA extracted from either of those sample types.

This record belongs to a study of blood T cell repertoires in COVID-19 (dated by TCRdb to about 2020). With regard to the full study: Samples from collaborators originated in the United States, Italy and Spain and spanned both the acute and convalescent phases of COVID-19. The prospective study material was composed of cDNA or gDNA derived from T cells, B-cell-depleted T cells, or PBMCs. Subjects who had been exposed to COVID-19, were actively infected with it, or had recovered from it provided the deeply sampled blood TCRbeta repertoires that made up the dataset. The repertoires were released in a freely available public database meant as a resource for research on the immune response to SARS-CoV-2. The samples were drawn from the first 160 participants of the ongoing ImmuneRACE study and from 1,254 subjects provided by 6 global collaborators. Nearly every sample came with metadata listing a de-identified subject ID, COVID-19 status, age in years and sex. Where available, HLA class I and class II types were taken from metadata supplied by the sample provider and were not determined by assay-based typing. What the work shows at the level of the full study, not this receptor alone: How much clinical and demographic metadata was included differed by source and by participant, and the metadata was provided uncurated.

The immunoSEQ Assay, a bias-controlled multiplex PCR, was used to amplify TCRbeta CDR3 regions from genomic DNA. As for the authors' bioinformatics: The number of nucleated cells in each sample was estimated from the amplification of reference gene primers within the assay. To quantify the absolute abundance of each unique TCRbeta CDR3 rearrangement, sequence reads were collapsed and filtered. For each sample, productive Simpson clonality was calculated by taking the square root of Simpson's diversity index across productive rearrangements. TCRdb re-hosts the immuneACCESS table, in-frame sequences only. Its copies lack some clones; in the studies checked, an unresolved V gene accounts for under half of them, and the cause for the rest is not known. V and J calls and clone size follow that table, whereas D and trimming were derived from the DNA. In this sample the table shows about 370,000 clones, roughly 86% of which occur a single time. The ten most abundant clones make up about 9.4% of the sample.

The rearranged segments are TRBV5-4 and TRBJ1-6; the central 7 bases match TRBD1. The sequence came from a woman aged 30 to 39 with COVID-19, enrolled during active disease. The specimen sequenced was peripheral blood. In nucleotide form, the sequence is TGTGCCAGCAGCCCCTCAGGGGGTTCACCCCTCCACTTT. Translated, it gives CASSPSGGSPLHF.